This T cell receptor beta chain was recovered during a study of blood T cell repertoires in COVID-19 (dated by TCRdb to the early 2020s). With respect to the entire study: Samples covering the acute and convalescent phases of COVID-19 were provided by collaborators in the United States, Italy and Spain. The repertoires were released in a freely available public database meant as a resource for research on the immune response to SARS-CoV-2. HLA class I and class II types, where available, came from metadata supplied by the sample provider rather than from assay-based typing. Subjects who had been exposed to COVID-19, were actively infected with it, or had recovered from it provided the deeply sampled blood TCRbeta repertoires that made up the dataset. The samples were drawn from two sources: the first 160 participants of the ongoing ImmuneRACE study, and 950 to 1,500 subjects contributed by 6 global collaborators. The material from the prospective study consisted of cDNA or gDNA derived from T cells, B-cell-depleted T cells, or PBMCs. A de-identified subject ID, COVID-19 status, age in years and sex were almost always included in the sample metadata.

Enrolling through a virtual design, the prospective study's participants ranged in age from roughly 18 to 100 years and lived across roughly 24 United States geographic areas. Cohort assignment in the prospective study relied on participant-reported clinical history from a screening survey and a study questionnaire. For ImmuneRACE Cohort 3, a participant was defined as recovered based on two consecutive negative NP/OP PCR tests, clearance by a healthcare professional, or resolution of symptoms. In the prospective study, whole blood, serum and a nasopharyngeal or oropharyngeal swab were collected from each participant by mobile phlebotomists. Additional blood draws and questionnaires over an approximately two-month period could optionally be provided by prospective study participants. Prospective study blood samples were shipped either frozen or at room temperature before DNA extraction. TCRbeta CDR3 regions were amplified from genomic DNA by means of the immunoSEQ Assay, a bias-controlled multiplex PCR. In the original analysis: The number of nucleated cells in each sample was estimated by amplification of reference gene primers within the assay. To quantify the absolute abundance of each unique TCRbeta CDR3 rearrangement, sequence reads were collapsed and filtered. For each sample, productive Simpson clonality was calculated by taking the square root of Simpson's diversity index across productive rearrangements. Drawn from immuneACCESS, this table holds only the in-frame rearrangements with V and J called that TCRdb kept. Clones are partly lost; checked studies trace under half to an unresolved V gene and leave the rest unexplained. D and trimming were read from the DNA, whereas the V and J calls and clone size are those reported in that table. Present in this sample are about 190,000 clones, 70% to 85% of which were seen just once. Approximately 3% of the sample is in the top ten clones.

V loses 8 bases at its end and J loses 8 bases; junction bases beyond the gene matches: 5. The germline V gene specifies SNHLY as CDR1 and FYNNEI as CDR2. Taken from cysteine to phenylalanine, the CDR3 has 11 residues. Only the CDR3 part of the read is kept: 33 bases, read in frame from the first base. Of note for this clone: The target of this receptor is not known. No base quality values were provided; no much bigger clone lies one nucleotide off.

General findings and caveats noted by the study authors: The amount of clinical and demographic metadata varied by source and participant and was provided uncurated.

This clonotype was obtained from a woman in her 30s who had recovered from COVID-19. The sequence links TRBV2 to TRBJ1-1, and 7 junctional nucleotides match TRBD1. What was sequenced was PBMCs or T cells enriched from blood (not recorded which). The CDR3 reads CASLRDREAFF. The DNA reads as follows: TGTGCCAGCCTCCGGGACAGAGAAGCTTTCTTT. Reference TRBV2 and TRBJ1-1 proteins supply the regions before and after the CDR3; the full variable domain is: EPEVTQTPSHQVTQMGQEVILRCVPISNHLYFYWYRQILGQKVEFLVSFYNNEISEKSEIFDDQFSVERPDGSNFTLKIRSTKLEDSAMYFCASLRDREAFFGQGTRLTVV.